This TCR beta chain was found in a study of OX40 agonist ivuxolimab in advanced cancers. Germline CDR1 SGHDN, CDR2 FVKESK. The CDR3 has 15 residues. The V and J ends lost 0 bases and 4 bases respectively, with 12 bases between them. Sequencing used immunoSEQ multiplex PCR; TCRdb keeps in-frame clones, though not all of them. The sample lists roughly 53,000 clones, roughly 84% occurring once. The source material was CD4+ or CD8+ T cells sorted from blood, sampled in a trial of the OX40 agonist ivuxolimab. The rearrangement joins TRBV14 to TRBJ1-2; no clear D. This receptor was obtained from an adult with an advanced solid tumor such as melanoma, head and neck, liver or kidney cancer. The CDR3 reads CASSQDRWAGYGYTF. The CDR3 DNA reads TGTGCCAGCAGCCAAGACCGGTGGGCCGGCTATGGCTACACCTTC.